Following are 2 T cell receptor beta chains from one sample sequenced in a study of early T cells in non-severe SARS-CoV-2 infection. One entry per CDR3 protein results from TCRdb running MiXCR on the 5' RACE reads. Among some 87,000 distinct CDR3 sequences listed, roughly 13% were seen once. Material for sequencing was whole blood. Receptors were obtained from an adult who was a healthcare worker with PCR-confirmed SARS-CoV-2 infection or an uninfected control (not recorded which).

This clonotype was seen repeatedly, ten times or more. The chain is built from TRBV11-2 and TRBJ2-5; 10 bases line up with TRBD1. Germline CDR1 SGHAT, CDR2 FQNNGV. CDR3 length: 15 amino acids. The V gene end was trimmed by 5 bases and the J gene end by 5 bases; junction bases not matched to a gene: 8. The CDR3 loop is CASSPVTGGIETQYF. The CDR3 nucleotides are TGTGCCAGCAGCCCAGTGACAGGGGGCATCGAGACCCAGTACTTC.

This clonotype was counted only a few times. V usage is TRBV20-1 and J usage is TRBJ1-2, with TRBD1 matching 9 bases. Germline V CDR1 and CDR2: DFQATT, SNEGSKA (reference sequence). The CDR3 has 16 residues. After removal of 6 bases from V and 4 bases from J, the junction contained 15 bases not matched to a gene. The CDR3 coding sequence is TGCAGTGCGTACACAGGCGGACAGGGGCAAACCTATGGCTACACCTTC. As protein: CSAYTGGQGQTYGYTF.